This T cell receptor beta chain originates from a study of blood T cell repertoires in COVID-19. Across the study: The origin of the acute and convalescent COVID-19 samples was the United States, Italy and Spain. The cDNA or gDNA used as material had been derived from T cells, B-cell-depleted T cells, or PBMCs.

Authors' processing steps: From reference gene primer amplification, estimates of nucleated cell counts were derived. The table came from immunoSEQ multiplex PCR; TCRdb's copy has only in-frame clones and leaves some out. From that table come the V and J calls and clone size; the DNA was used to work out D and trimming. Altogether 250,000 or so clones are present, roughly nine tenths being singletons, with the ten largest covering approximately 2.4%. Self-reported history from a screening survey and questionnaire set each donor's cohort. V was shortened by 0 bases and J by 5 bases, with 14 bases between the two germline ends. CDR3 length: 16 amino acids. Germline V gene data show CDR1 as SGHRS and CDR2 as YFSETQ.

The sequencing input was PBMCs or T cells enriched from blood (not recorded which). This chain links TRBV5-1 with TRBJ2-2; D possibly corresponds to TRBD2 (6 bases). The TCR was taken from a woman under 30 who had recovered from COVID-19. The CDR3 spells CASSLAAGYVTGELFF. Written as DNA, the CDR3 is TGCGCCAGCAGCTTGGCAGCGGGTTACGTAACCGGGGAGCTGTTTTTT.